This TCR beta chain was documented in a study of T cell changes during pregnancy in multiple sclerosis (dated by TCRdb to between 2018 and 2020). Looking at the study overall: In women with multiple sclerosis, the researchers looked at how the T cell repertoire shifted as pregnancy progressed.

As regards this clone: Its cognate antigen has yet to be identified. No quality values exist for individual bases; no much larger clone is one base distant.

V lost 5 bases and J lost 0 bases, and the count of bases not matched to a germline gene is 4. CDR1 and CDR2 were assigned from the germline V gene (reference sequence) as LNHDA and SQIVND. From its cysteine to its phenylalanine, the CDR3 spans 15 amino acids. The entry retains the CDR3 DNA only, 45 bases that are in frame from base 1. Receptors were amplified or captured by the immunoSEQ multiplex PCR assay. The immuneACCESS repertoire file appears here via TCRdb, limited to in-frame rearrangements. These files lack a portion of the clones; in checked studies, under half of the deficit traces to unresolved V genes, and the cause of the others is not known. The table for this sample lists approximately 60,000 clones; 90% to 95% of them were counted only once. Approximately 0.34% of the sample belongs to the ten largest clones.

The chain is encoded by TRBV19 joined to TRBJ1-1, with 9 bases matching TRBD1. This TCR was recovered from a female donor with multiple sclerosis, enrolled in a pregnancy study. Sequenced here: CD4+ T cells from peripheral blood mononuclear cells, sampled before pregnancy. The CDR3 reads CASSPRTGVNTEAFF. The DNA sequence reads TGTGCCAGTAGTCCAAGGACAGGGGTGAACACTGAAGCTTTCTTT.